This is a list of T cell receptor beta chains from one sample in a study of shared clonotypes between healthy human individuals. Using immunoSEQ multiplex PCR, the repertoire was profiled, and TCRdb retains in-frame clones only, with some absent. The sample contains 2 million to 2.5 million clones, approximately 94% of which appear only once. The specimen sequenced was naive CD4+ T cells sorted from blood. All receptors derive from a man between 18 and 35 years old in good health. CDR3s include the opening cysteine and the closing phenylalanine or tryptophan. Each record gives: CDR3 length, V gene, clone size, J gene, D gene, CDR3 DNA, CDR3 protein. A D gene is named only where the DNA matches it firmly. The size field is filled for only some rows; it gives once, few, many or a size class.

length: 15; V: TRBV7-9; size: -; J: TRBJ2-5; D: -; DNA: TGTGCCAGCAGCTTAGCAGAACTAGACCAAGAGACCCAGTACTTC; CDR3: CASSLAELDQETQYF
length: 15; V: TRBV9; size: -; J: TRBJ2-5; D: -; DNA: TGTGCCAGCAGCGTACTTGGGGGGCCACAAGAGACCCAGTACTTC; CDR3: CASSVLGGPQETQYF
length: 14; V: TRBV10-3; size: once; J: TRBJ2-7; D: TRBD1; DNA: TGTGCCATCAGTCAGGGACAGGGGGGATACGAGCAGTACTTC; CDR3: CAISQGQGGYEQYF
length: 13; V: TRBV6-6; size: -; J: TRBJ2-3; D: -; DNA: TGTGCCAGCAGTTACTCGACGACAGATACGCAGTATTTT; CDR3: CASSYSTTDTQYF
length: 16; V: TRBV30; size: -; J: TRBJ1-2; D: TRBD1; DNA: TGTGCCTGGAGTGCAGTATTGGGACAGGGAAGATATGGCTACACCTTC; CDR3: CAWSAVLGQGRYGYTF
length: 13; V: TRBV19; size: -; J: TRBJ1-6; D: -; DNA: TGTGGGACGGAGCGGGAAAATAATTCACCCCTCCACTTT; CDR3: CGTERENNSPLHF
length: 14; V: TRBV6-1; size: -; J: TRBJ1-2; D: -; DNA: TGTGCCAGCAGTCCGCGGGGATCTAACTATGGCTACACCTTC; CDR3: CASSPRGSNYGYTF
length: 17; V: TRBV5-1; size: -; J: TRBJ1-2; D: -; DNA: TGCGCCAGCAGCTGGGGAAGGAGGTCAGGGCCGTCCGATGGCTACACCTTC; CDR3: CASSWGRRSGPSDGYTF
length: 15; V: TRBV5-1; size: -; J: TRBJ2-7; D: -; DNA: TGCGCCAGCAGCTTGGTTCTGAGCGCAGACTACGAGCAGTACTTC; CDR3: CASSLVLSADYEQYF
length: 15; V: TRBV2; size: few; J: TRBJ1-6; D: TRBD1; DNA: TGTGCCAGCAGTGGACCGGGACAGGGGAATTCACCCCTCCACTTT; CDR3: CASSGPGQGNSPLHF
length: 15; V: TRBV5-4; size: -; J: TRBJ1-6; D: -; DNA: TGTGCCAGCAGCTTGGCCTCCATTGGTAATTCACCCCTCCACTTT; CDR3: CASSLASIGNSPLHF
length: 13; V: TRBV7-9; size: -; J: TRBJ1-6; D: -; DNA: TGTGCCGCCCAGGTCGCGCAGAATTCACCCCTCCACTTT; CDR3: CAAQVAQNSPLHF
length: 14; V: TRBV7-9; size: -; J: TRBJ2-5; D: -; DNA: TGTGCCAGCAGCCCAGGTGGGGATAGGGAGACCCAGTACTTC; CDR3: CASSPGGDRETQYF
length: 15; V: TRBV30; size: -; J: TRBJ2-1; D: -; DNA: TGTGCCTGGACCGATGAAAGACAGAGATACAATGAGCAGTTCTTC; CDR3: CAWTDERQRYNEQFF
length: 14; V: TRBV10-3; size: -; J: TRBJ1-2; D: TRBD1; DNA: TGTGCCATCAGTTCCGGACAGGGGGGTTACGGCTACACCTTC; CDR3: CAISSGQGGYGYTF
length: 14; V: TRBV30; size: once; J: TRBJ2-2; D: -; DNA: TGTGCCTGGAGTGTAGGGACCCTCACCGGGGAGCTGTTTTTT; CDR3: CAWSVGTLTGELFF
length: 16; V: TRBV7-2; size: -; J: TRBJ1-2; D: -; DNA: TGTGCCAGCAGCTTAGCAGGCGTACCAAACAGTTATGGCTACACCTTC; CDR3: CASSLAGVPNSYGYTF
length: 11; V: TRBV28; size: -; J: TRBJ2-7; D: -; DNA: TGTGCCAGCAGTTTTCGGAGGGAACAGTACTTC; CDR3: CASSFRREQYF